A single sample is the source of the 18 T cell receptor beta chains below, sequenced in a study of blood T cells in healthy people across ages. Then a second PCR, running about 7 to 11 cycles, was carried out with a sample-barcoded 5' primer and a J-beta primer mix. MiXCR, applied by TCRdb to the 5' RACE reads, yields one record per CDR3 protein. The repertoire holds about 1.4 million distinct CDR3 sequences, with around 59% as singletons. Sequenced: blood. The receptors come from a man aged 18 to 30 in good health.

The chain carries TRBV6-6 and TRBJ1-6, with 9 bases lining up with TRBD1. From germline, CDR1 is MNHNY and CDR2 SVGAGI (reference sequence). V was clipped by 5 bases and J by 10 bases; unmatched bases: 6. The CDR3 totals 14 residues. Here the CDR3 reads CASSRDREESPLHF. In nucleotides, the CDR3 is TGTGCCAGCAGTCGGGACAGGGAAGAATCACCCCTCCACTTT.

The chain links TRBV6-6 to TRBJ1-3; D gene uncertain. The V gene's germline CDR1 is MNHNY and CDR2 SVGAGI (reference sequence). The CDR3 sequence is 15 residues long. V lost 2 bases and J lost 0, with 8 bases in between. CDR3 DNA: TGTGCCAGCAGTTACCGGACGAGCTCTGGAAACACCATATATTTT. Translated, it gives CASSYRTSSGNTIYF.

The chain has TRBV4-1 and TRBJ2-1; TRBD1 matches at 7 bases. Per the germline V gene, CDR1 is MGHRA and CDR2 is YSYEKL. The CDR3 sequence is 16 residues long. The ends lost 0 bases at V and 4 bases at J; junction bases unmatched: 6. The CDR3 sequence is CASSQEPGTDYNEQFF. As DNA, the CDR3 is TGCGCCAGCAGCCAAGAACCCGGGACAGATTACAATGAGCAGTTCTTC.

The chain employs TRBV27 and TRBJ2-4; perhaps TRBD2 as D (6 bases). The CDR3 runs to 14 residues. Trimming stripped 2 bases from V and 6 bases from J, with 11 bases between. CDR1 is MNHEY, CDR2 SMNVEV, per germline (reference sequence). CDR3 sequence reads: CASSLGGMGNIQYF. For the CDR3, the DNA is TGTGCCAGCAGTTTAGGAGGGATGGGAAACATTCAGTACTTC.

This clonotype was detected only a few times. This chain connects TRBV20-1 to TRBJ2-5; no definite D call. The germline V gene has CDR1 DFQATT and CDR2 SNEGSKA (reference sequence). The germline V and J ends were trimmed by 0 bases and 4 bases, with 12 bases remaining between them. This CDR3 spans 14 amino acids. CDR3 amino acids: CSARDQVVPETQYF. CDR3 nucleotide sequence: TGCAGTGCTAGAGATCAGGTGGTACCAGAGACCCAGTACTTC.

J is TRBJ1-2 and V is TRBV18; no clear D gene. This CDR3 has 14 residues. V was cut by 2 bases and J by 1 base, with 8 bases left in between. Germline CDR1 reads KGHSH; CDR2 reads LQKENI. The CDR3 DNA is TGTGCCAGCTCACCAAGTGCAAATAACTATGGCTACACCTTC. It specifies CASSPSANNYGYTF.

This clonotype is a singleton in its sample. The chain couples TRBV20-1 to TRBJ2-1; no clear D gene. The DNA matches TRBJ2-7 better at its end, which makes the J call doubtful. The germline V gene has CDR1 DFQATT and CDR2 SNEGSKA (reference sequence). CDR3 length: 14 residues. Written as DNA, the CDR3 is TGCAGTGCTCTACGAGGTGGGCGGTACAATGAGCAGTACTTC. Translating it yields CSALRGGRYNEQYF.

V and J are TRBV7-8 and TRBJ2-5; no definite D call. CDR1 and CDR2 from the germline V gene are SGHVS and FQNEAQ. This CDR3 is built from 13 residues. V was clipped by 5 bases and J by 6 bases, with 13 bases between them. The CDR3 sequence is CASSVPADKTQYF. The CDR3 bases are TGTGCCAGCAGCGTTCCGGCCGACAAGACCCAGTACTTC.

This clonotype showed up just a few times. The chain joins TRBV5-6 to TRBJ2-2, with D uncertain. The ends were cut back, 2 bases at V and 6 bases at J, with 5 bases in the middle. The germline gives CDR1 SGHDT, CDR2 YYEEEE. The CDR3 is 12 amino acids. This CDR3 reads CASSFSAGELFF. The CDR3 region has the DNA TGTGCCAGCAGCTTTTCGGCCGGGGAGCTGTTTTTT.

A remark on this clonotype: No conserved phenylalanine or tryptophan ends this CDR3, so it is likely a read error. The CDR3 DNA reads as TGTGCCAGCAGTCCGACAGGGTTAACCTACGAGCAGTACTCC. Its translation: CASSPTGLTYEQYS. V is TRBV12-3 or TRBV12-4 and J is TRBJ2-7, with 7 bases that match TRBD1. V was pared by 5 bases and J by 2 bases, with 6 bases of the junction left unmatched. The CDR3 consists of 14 residues.

This chain links TRBV3-1 with TRBJ2-1; a possible D gene is TRBD2 (5 bases). Deletions cut 3 bases from V and 9 bases from J, with 9 bases between. The V gene's germline CDR1 is LGHDT and CDR2 YNNKEL (reference sequence). This CDR3 is built from 12 residues. The CDR3, as DNA: TGTGCCAGCAGCCAGTACCGGGGTGAGCAGTTCTTC. Translation gives CASSQYRGEQFF.

The rearrangement links TRBV29-1 to TRBJ2-4; 8 nucleotides line up with TRBD2. Per germline, CDR1 SQVTM and CDR2 ANQGSEA. The CDR3 extends over 15 amino acids. The trim removed 3 bases at V and 3 bases at J, leaving 7 bases unmatched. DNA for the CDR3: TGCAGCGTTGATTACATGCGGGGGGACAAAAACATTCAGTACTTC. Translated: CSVDYMRGDKNIQYF.

This clonotype was seen a handful of times. The chain is built from TRBV7-9 and TRBJ2-1, with 10 bases that match TRBD2. Germline V lookup: CDR1 SEHNR, CDR2 FQNEAQ (reference sequence). V lost 8 bases, J lost 6 bases, and 7 bases stayed unmatched. CDR3 length equals 14 residues. The CDR3 spells CASYGTSDTNEQFF. CDR3 in DNA: TGTGCCAGCTACGGGACTAGCGACACCAATGAGCAGTTCTTC.

The chain recombines TRBV4-1 with TRBJ2-1; 7 positions match TRBD2. Germline CDR1 and CDR2: MGHRA and YSYEKL. V dropped 1 base and J dropped 5; count of bases not matched to a gene: 8. The CDR3 extends over 16 amino acids. The CDR3 DNA reads TGCGCCAGCAGCCAAGTGGGGCGGGGGAGAAACAATGAGCAGTTCTTC. It translates to CASSQVGRGRNNEQFF.

This chain joins TRBV20-1 and TRBJ2-5; D gene uncertain. The CDR3 loop spans 13 amino acids. Per germline, CDR1 DFQATT and CDR2 SNEGSKA (reference sequence). The V end was cut by 6 bases, the J end by 2 bases, with 13 bases between. The CDR3 DNA reads TGCAGTGCCCCCAAGCGACTGCAAGAGACCCAGTACTTC. Amino acid sequence: CSAPKRLQETQYF.

The CDR3, as DNA: TGTGCCAGCAGCCCGATTTCTTGGACGGAATCAGACTGTGAAGCTTTCTTT. Protein product: CASSPISWTESDCEAFF. This sequence joins TRBV7-9 and TRBJ1-1; D call uncertain. V was trimmed by 5 bases and J by 7 bases, leaving 26 bases between them. This CDR3 is 17 amino acids long. Germline V CDR1 and CDR2: SEHNR, FQNEAQ (reference sequence).

The chain has TRBV20-1 and TRBJ2-1; D uncertain. The germline CDR1 and CDR2 sequences are DFQATT and SNEGSKA (reference sequence). The CDR3 consists of 11 residues. V lost 6 bases, J lost 9 bases, and 12 bases lay in between. The CDR3 DNA sequence: TGCAGTGCGGGCAGGATGGGTGAGCAGTTCTTC. Translated, it gives CSAGRMGEQFF.

The chain combines TRBV2 with TRBJ1-4; D is unresolved. Germline CDR1 reads SNHLY; CDR2 reads FYNNEI. V was pared by 7 bases and J by 4 bases, with 7 bases between. CDR3 length: 12 amino acids. The CDR3 is CASNVRNEKLFF. CDR3 DNA: TGTGCCAGCAACGTCCGTAATGAAAAACTGTTTTTT.